The entry that follows covers one T cell receptor beta chain sequence. Membership in each cohort depended on participant-reported clinical history. CDR1 and CDR2 (germline): ENHRY, SYGVKD. J gave up 5 bases and V 11 bases, and 9 bases lay outside the gene matches. The CDR3 has 14 amino acids. This sample is drawn from a study of blood T cell repertoires in COVID-19. The data were produced by immunoSEQ multiplex PCR, yet TCRdb's version contains in-frame clones alone and is incomplete. The sample contains roughly 300,000 clones, roughly 91% of which appear only once. The chain is built from TRBV10-3 and TRBJ2-5; 12 positions match TRBD2. Sequences were obtained from PBMCs or T cells enriched from blood (not recorded which). The source of this sequence is a woman aged 40 to 49 with acute COVID-19. For the CDR3, the DNA is TGTGCCCATTCGGCTAGCGGGGGGGCTGAGACCCAGTACTTC. It encodes CAHSASGGAETQYF.